A single sample gave rise to the 6 T cell receptor beta chains below, sequenced in a study of blood T cell repertoires in COVID-19. The protocol was immunoSEQ multiplex PCR, while the TCRdb copy is restricted to in-frame clones and leaves out a portion. The top ten clones hold about 6.8% of a sample with about 190,000 clones, around nine tenths of them seen once. Sequencing input: peripheral blood. All receptors come from a woman aged 40 to 49 who had recovered from COVID-19.

The chain recombines TRBV7-9 with TRBJ2-1, with no clear D. CDR1 and CDR2 (germline): SEHNR, FQNEAQ (reference sequence). This CDR3 region has 13 residues. V lost 3 bases to trimming and J lost 11 bases, with 14 bases between them. The CDR3 DNA reads TGTGCCAGCAGCTTGGATGGGCGTTCCAAGCAGTTCTTC. It codes for CASSLDGRSKQFF.

This chain joins TRBV7-9 and TRBJ1-4, with 9 bases that match TRBD1. CDR3 length: 15 amino acids. After removal of 1 base from V and 8 bases from J, the junction contained 5 bases not matched to a gene. Germline V lookup: CDR1 SEHNR, CDR2 FQNEAQ (reference sequence). The CDR3 DNA sequence: TGTGCCAGCAGCTTAGGGGGACAGGGAGGAGAAAAACTGTTTTTT. This translates into CASSLGGQGGEKLFF.

J is TRBJ2-3 and V is TRBV28, with 11 bases matching TRBD2. This CDR3 is 18 amino acids long. V shed 3 bases and J 2 bases; nucleotides not matched to a gene: 10. Germline V gene data show CDR1 as MDHEN and CDR2 as SYDVKM. CDR3 amino acids: CASSFPLRLAGNTDTQYF. Here the CDR3 DNA reads TGTGCCAGCAGTTTCCCCCTGCGACTAGCGGGGAACACAGATACGCAGTATTTT.

This chain links TRBV10-3 with TRBJ1-3; 7 nucleotides agree with TRBD1. This CDR3 has 13 amino acids. V lost 10 bases and J lost 0; bases outside the gene matches: 3. Germline V gene sequence: CDR1 ENHRY, CDR2 SYGVKD. The CDR3 protein is CATGTDSGNTIYF. CDR3 DNA: TGTGCCACAGGGACAGACTCTGGAAACACCATATATTTT.

The gene calls are TRBV9 and TRBJ2-3; D ambiguous. The CDR3 is 15 residues long. CDR1 is SGDLS and CDR2 is YYNGEE in the germline V gene. The V gene lost 1 base and the J gene lost 1 base, with 10 bases spanning the gap. For the CDR3, the DNA is TGTGCCAGCAGCGTAAGAAGCGATGGCACAGATACGCAGTATTTT. Its translation is CASSVRSDGTDTQYF. The full variable domain, its missing parts supplied by reference TRBV9 and TRBJ2-3, is DSGVTQTPKHLITATGQRVTLRCSPRSGDLSVYWYQQSLDQGLQFLIQYYNGEERAKGNILERFSAQQFPDLHSELNLSSLELGDSALYFCASSVRSDGTDTQYFGPGTRLTVL.

The chain recombines TRBV11-2 with TRBJ1-4; D is possibly TRBD1 (6 bases). In germline, CDR1 is SGHAT, CDR2 FQNNGV. Trimming removed 5 bases at V and 10 bases at J, with 11 bases between. The CDR3 spans 12 residues. The CDR3 nucleotides are TGTGCCAGCAGCCGACAGGAGGTAAAACTGTTTTTT. This translates into CASSRQEVKLFF.